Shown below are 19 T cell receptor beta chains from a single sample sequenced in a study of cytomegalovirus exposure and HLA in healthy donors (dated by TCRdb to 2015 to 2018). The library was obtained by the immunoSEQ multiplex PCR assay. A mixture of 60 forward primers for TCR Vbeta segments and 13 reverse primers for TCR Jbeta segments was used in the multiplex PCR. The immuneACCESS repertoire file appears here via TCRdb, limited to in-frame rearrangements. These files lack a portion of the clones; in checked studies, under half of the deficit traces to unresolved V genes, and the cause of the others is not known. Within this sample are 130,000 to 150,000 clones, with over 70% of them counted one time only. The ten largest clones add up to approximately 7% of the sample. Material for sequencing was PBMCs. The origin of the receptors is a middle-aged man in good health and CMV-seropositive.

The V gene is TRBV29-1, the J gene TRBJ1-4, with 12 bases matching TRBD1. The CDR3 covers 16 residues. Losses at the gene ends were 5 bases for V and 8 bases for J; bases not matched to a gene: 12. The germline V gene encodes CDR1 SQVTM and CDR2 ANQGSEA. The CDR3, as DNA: TGCAGCGTTCTTTGGGACAGGGGGCTTTTGGACGAAAAACTGTTTTTT. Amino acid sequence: CSVLWDRGLLDEKLFF.

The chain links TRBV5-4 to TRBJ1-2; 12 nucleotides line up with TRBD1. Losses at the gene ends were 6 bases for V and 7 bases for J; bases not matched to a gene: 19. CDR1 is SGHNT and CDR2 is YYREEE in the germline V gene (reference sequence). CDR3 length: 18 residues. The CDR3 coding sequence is TGTGCCAGCATCCTCCTGCCCGGGACAGGGGGCTCACGGTTTGGCTACACCTTC. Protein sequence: CASILLPGTGGSRFGYTF.

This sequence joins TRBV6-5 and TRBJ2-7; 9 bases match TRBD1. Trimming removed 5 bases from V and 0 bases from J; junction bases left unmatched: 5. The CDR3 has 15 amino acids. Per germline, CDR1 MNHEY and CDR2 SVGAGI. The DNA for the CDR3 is TGTGCCAGCAGTCGGCCGGGACAGGGCTCCTACGAGCAGTACTTC. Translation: CASSRPGQGSYEQYF.

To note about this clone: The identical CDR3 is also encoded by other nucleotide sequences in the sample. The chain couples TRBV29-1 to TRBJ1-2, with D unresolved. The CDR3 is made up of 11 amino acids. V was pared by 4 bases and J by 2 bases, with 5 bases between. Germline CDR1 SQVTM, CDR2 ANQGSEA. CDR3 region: CSVGQNYGYTF. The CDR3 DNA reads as TGCAGCGTTGGACAAAACTATGGCTACACCTTC.

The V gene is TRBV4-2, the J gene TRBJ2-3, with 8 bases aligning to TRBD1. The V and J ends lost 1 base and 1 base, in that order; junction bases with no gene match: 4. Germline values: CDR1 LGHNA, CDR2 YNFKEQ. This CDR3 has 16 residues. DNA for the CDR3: TGTGCCAGCAGCCAAGCGACAGGGGAGGGCACAGATACGCAGTATTTT. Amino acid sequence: CASSQATGEGTDTQYF.

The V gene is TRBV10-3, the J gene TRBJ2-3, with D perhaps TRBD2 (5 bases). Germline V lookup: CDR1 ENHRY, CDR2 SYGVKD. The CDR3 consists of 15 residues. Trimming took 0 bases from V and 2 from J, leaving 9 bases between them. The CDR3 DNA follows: TGTGCCATCAGTGAGTCGAGCGGAAACACAGATACGCAGTATTTT. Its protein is CAISESSGNTDTQYF.

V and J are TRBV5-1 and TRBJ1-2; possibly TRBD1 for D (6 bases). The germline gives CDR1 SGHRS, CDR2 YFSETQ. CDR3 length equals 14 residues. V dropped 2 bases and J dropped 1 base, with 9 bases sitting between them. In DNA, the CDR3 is TGCGCCAGCAGCTTTCAGGACAGTAACTATGGCTACACCTTC. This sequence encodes CASSFQDSNYGYTF.

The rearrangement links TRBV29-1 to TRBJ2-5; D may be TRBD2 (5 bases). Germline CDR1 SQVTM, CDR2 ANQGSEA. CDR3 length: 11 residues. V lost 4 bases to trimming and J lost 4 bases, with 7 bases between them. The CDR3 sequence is CSVGTRETQYF. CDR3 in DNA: TGCAGCGTTGGAACTAGAGAGACCCAGTACTTC.

The CDR3 DNA sequence: TGCAGCGCCAGGGACAGGGGAGGCAAAAACATTCAGTACTTC. This encodes CSARDRGGKNIQYF. The chain is built from TRBV29-1 and TRBJ2-4; 10 bases fit TRBD1. CDR3 length: 14 amino acids. After removal of 7 bases from V and 3 bases from J, the junction contained 6 bases not matched to a gene. Per the germline V gene, CDR1 is SQVTM and CDR2 is ANQGSEA. Supplemented by reference TRBV29-1 and TRBJ2-4, the full variable domain reads SAVISQKPSRDICQRGTSLTIQCQVDSQVTMMFWYRQQPGQSLTLIATANQGSEATYESGFVIDKFPISRPNLTFSTLTVSNMSPEDSSIYLCSARDRGGKNIQYFGAGTRLSVL.

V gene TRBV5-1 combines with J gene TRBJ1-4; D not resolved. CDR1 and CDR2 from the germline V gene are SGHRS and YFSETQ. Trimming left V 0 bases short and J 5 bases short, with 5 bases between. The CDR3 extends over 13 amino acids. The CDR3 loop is CASSLARNEKLFF. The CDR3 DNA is TGCGCCAGCAGCTTGGCGAGAAATGAAAAACTGTTTTTT.

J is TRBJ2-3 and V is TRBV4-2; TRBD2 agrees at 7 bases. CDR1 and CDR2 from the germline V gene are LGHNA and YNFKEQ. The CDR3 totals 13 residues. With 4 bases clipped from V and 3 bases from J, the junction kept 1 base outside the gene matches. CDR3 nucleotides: TGTGCCAGCAGCCGGGGGGGGACAGATACGCAGTATTTT. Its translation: CASSRGGTDTQYF.

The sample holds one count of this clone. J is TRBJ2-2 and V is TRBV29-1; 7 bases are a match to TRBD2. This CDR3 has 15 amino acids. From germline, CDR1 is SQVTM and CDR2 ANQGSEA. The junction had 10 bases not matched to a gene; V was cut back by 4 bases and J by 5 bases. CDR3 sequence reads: CSVGRRGGWTGELFF. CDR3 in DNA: TGCAGCGTTGGACGTCGCGGGGGATGGACCGGGGAGCTGTTTTTT.

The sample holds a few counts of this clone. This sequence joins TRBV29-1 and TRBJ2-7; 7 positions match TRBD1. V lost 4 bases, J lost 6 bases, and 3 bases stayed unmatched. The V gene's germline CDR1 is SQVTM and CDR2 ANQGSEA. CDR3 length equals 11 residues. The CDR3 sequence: CSVGGQFEQYF. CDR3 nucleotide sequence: TGCAGCGTTGGGGGACAGTTCGAGCAGTACTTC.

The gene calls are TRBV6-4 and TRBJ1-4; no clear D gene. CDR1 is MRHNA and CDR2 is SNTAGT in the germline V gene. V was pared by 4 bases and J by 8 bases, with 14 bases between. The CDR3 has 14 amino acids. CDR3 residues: CASSGGSQSEKLFF. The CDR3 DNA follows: TGTGCCAGCAGTGGTGGCAGTCAGTCCGAAAAACTGTTTTTT.

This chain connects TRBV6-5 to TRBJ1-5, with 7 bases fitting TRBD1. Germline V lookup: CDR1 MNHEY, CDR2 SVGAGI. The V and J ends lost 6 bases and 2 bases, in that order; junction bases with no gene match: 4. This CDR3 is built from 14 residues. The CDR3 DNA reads TGTGCCAGCAGGGCCGGACAGGGCAATCAGCCCCAGCATTTT. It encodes CASRAGQGNQPQHF.

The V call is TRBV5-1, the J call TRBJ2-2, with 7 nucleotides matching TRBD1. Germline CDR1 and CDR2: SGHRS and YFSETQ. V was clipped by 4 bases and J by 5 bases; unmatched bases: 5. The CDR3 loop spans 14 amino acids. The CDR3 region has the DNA TGCGCCAGCAGCCCAATACAGGGGACCGGGGAGCTGTTTTTT. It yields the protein CASSPIQGTGELFF.

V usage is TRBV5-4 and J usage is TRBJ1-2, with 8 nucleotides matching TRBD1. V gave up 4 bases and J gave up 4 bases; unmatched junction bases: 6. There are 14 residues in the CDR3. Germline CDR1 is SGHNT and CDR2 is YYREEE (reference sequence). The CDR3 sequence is CASSQDRAVYGYTF. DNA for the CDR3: TGTGCCAGCAGCCAGGACAGGGCAGTCTATGGCTACACCTTC.

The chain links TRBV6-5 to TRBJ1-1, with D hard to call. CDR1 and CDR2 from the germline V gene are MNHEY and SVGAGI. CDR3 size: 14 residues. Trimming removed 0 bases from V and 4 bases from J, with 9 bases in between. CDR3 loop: CASSYSVGGTEAFF. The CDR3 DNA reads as TGTGCCAGCAGTTACTCTGTTGGAGGCACTGAAGCTTTCTTT.

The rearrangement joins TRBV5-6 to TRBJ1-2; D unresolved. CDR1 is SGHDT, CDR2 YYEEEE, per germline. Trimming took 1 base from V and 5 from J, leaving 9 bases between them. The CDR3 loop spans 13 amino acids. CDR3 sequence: CASSLPQKYGYTF. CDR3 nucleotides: TGTGCCAGCAGCTTGCCTCAGAAATATGGCTACACCTTC.